This T cell receptor beta chain derives from a study of tumor-infiltrating lymphocytes in primary liver carcinoma. Co-extraction yielded RNA and DNA from around 20-30 mg of unsorted bulk tissue. Samples were taken from five separate regions of every tumor. As concerns this clonotype: One end of the junction varies from germline; a read error may be responsible.

TCR beta cDNA was prepared out of about 510 ng total RNA by means of a constant-region primer. Construction of TCR beta libraries relied on three successive nested multiplex PCR rounds employing slightly modified ARM-PCR. TCRdb re-called the multiplex PCR reads through MiXCR, storing one row per CDR3 protein. This table holds more than 30,000 distinct CDR3 sequences, about three quarters found once. The source is a man in his forties with primary liver carcinoma and hepatitis B virus infection. The specimen was liver tumor tissue from sampling region 5. Subset meaning: tumor region T5, tumor centre.

The CDR3 here is CVSSQPRLAGGSMTDTQYF. In DNA, the CDR3 is TGTGTCAGCAGCCAGCCGAGACTAGCGGGAGGTAGTATGACAGATACGCAGTATTTT. The chain uses TRBV14 and TRBJ2-3; TRBD2 agrees at 13 bases. From germline, CDR1 is SGHDN and CDR2 FVKESK. This CDR3 is built from 19 residues.